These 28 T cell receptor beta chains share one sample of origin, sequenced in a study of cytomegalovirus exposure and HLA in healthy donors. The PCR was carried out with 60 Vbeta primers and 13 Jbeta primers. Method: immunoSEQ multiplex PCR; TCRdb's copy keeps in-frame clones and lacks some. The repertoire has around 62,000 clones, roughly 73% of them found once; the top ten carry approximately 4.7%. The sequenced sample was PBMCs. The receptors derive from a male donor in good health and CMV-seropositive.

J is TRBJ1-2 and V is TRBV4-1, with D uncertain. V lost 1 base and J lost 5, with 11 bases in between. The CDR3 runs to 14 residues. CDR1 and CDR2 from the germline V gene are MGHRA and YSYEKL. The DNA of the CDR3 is TGCGCCAGCAGCCAAGCGGCGACGGAGTATGGCTACACCTTC. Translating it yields CASSQAATEYGYTF.

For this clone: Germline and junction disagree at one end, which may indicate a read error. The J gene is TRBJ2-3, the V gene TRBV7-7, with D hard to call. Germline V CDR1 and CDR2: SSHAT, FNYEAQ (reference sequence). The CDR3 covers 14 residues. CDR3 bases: TGTGCTAGCAGCTCACGGTCCGGCACAGATACGCAGTATTTT. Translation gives CASSSRSGTDTQYF.

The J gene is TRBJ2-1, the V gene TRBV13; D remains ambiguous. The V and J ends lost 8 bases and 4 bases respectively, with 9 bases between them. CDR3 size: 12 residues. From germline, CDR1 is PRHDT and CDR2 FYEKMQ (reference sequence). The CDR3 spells CASGDTYNEQFF. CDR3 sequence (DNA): TGTGCCAGCGGTGACACTTACAATGAGCAGTTCTTC.

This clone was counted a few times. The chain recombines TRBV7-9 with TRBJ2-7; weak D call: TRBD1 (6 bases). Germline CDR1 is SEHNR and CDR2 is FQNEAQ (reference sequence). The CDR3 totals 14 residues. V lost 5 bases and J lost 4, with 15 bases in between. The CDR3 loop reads CASSHNRAPYEQYF. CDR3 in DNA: TGTGCCAGCAGCCACAACAGGGCGCCTTACGAGCAGTACTTC.

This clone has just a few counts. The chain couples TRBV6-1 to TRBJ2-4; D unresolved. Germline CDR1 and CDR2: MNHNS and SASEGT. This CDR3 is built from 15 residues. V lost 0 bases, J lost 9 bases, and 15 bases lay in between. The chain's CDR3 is CASSEAMLGRSIQYF. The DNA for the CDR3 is TGTGCCAGCAGTGAAGCCATGTTGGGTCGGAGCATTCAGTACTTC.

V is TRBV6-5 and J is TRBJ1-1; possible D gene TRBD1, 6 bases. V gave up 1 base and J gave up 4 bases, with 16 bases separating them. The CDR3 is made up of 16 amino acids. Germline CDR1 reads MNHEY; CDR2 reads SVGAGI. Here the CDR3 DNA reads TGTGCCAGCAGTTACTTCCAGGGGTTGGGCGGCACTGAAGCTTTCTTT. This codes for CASSYFQGLGGTEAFF.

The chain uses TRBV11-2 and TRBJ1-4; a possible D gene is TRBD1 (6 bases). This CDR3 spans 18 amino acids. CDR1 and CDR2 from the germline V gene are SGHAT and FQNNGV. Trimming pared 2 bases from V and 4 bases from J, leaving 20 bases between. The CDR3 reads CASSLLVWTAKSNEKLFF. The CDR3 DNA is TGTGCCAGCAGCTTATTAGTCTGGACAGCTAAGAGTAATGAAAAACTGTTTTTT.

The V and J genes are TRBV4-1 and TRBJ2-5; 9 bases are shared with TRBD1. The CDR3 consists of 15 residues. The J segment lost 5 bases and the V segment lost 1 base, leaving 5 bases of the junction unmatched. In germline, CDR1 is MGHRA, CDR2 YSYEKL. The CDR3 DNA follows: TGCGCCAGCAGCCAAGGGACAGGGGAGGTGGAGACCCAGTACTTC. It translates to CASSQGTGEVETQYF.

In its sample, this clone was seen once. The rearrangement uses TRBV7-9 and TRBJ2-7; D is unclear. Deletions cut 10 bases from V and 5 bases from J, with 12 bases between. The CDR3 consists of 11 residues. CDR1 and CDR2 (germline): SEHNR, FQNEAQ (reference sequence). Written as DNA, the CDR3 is TGTGCCACAGTCCCCGAAAACGAGCAGTACTTC. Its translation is CATVPENEQYF.

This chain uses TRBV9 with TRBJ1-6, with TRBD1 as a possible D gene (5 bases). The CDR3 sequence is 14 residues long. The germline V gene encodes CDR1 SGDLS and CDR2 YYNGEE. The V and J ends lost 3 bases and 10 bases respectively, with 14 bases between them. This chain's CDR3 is CASSAPGVRSPLHF. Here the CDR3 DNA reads TGTGCCAGCAGCGCCCCGGGGGTACGATCACCCCTCCACTTT.

DNA of the CDR3: TGTGCCAGCAGTAGCCGTGAATATCAGCCCCAGCATTTT. It yields the protein CASSSREYQPQHF. The V call is TRBV6-5, the J call TRBJ1-5, with D unresolved. This CDR3 is 13 amino acids long. CDR1 MNHEY and CDR2 SVGAGI come from the germline V gene. Between the trimmed V and J ends, which lost 5 bases and 5 bases, there was a span of 10 bases.

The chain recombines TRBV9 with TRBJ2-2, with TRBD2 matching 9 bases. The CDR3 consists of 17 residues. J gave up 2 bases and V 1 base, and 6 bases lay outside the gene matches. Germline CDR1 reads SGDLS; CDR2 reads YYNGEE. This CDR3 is CASSVRVSGGNTGELFF. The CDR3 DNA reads TGTGCCAGCAGCGTAAGGGTTAGCGGGGGAAACACCGGGGAGCTGTTTTTT.

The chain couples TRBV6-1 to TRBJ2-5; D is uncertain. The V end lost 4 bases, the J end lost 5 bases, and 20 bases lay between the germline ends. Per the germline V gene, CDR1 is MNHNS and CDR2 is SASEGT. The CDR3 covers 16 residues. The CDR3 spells CASSATPEWSRETQYF. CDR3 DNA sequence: TGTGCCAGCAGTGCAACCCCCGAATGGTCACGGGAGACCCAGTACTTC.

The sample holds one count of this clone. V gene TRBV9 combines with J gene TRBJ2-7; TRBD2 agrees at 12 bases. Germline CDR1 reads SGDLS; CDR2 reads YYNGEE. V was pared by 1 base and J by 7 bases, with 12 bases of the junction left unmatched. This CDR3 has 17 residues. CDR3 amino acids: CASSVTPSGGARGEQYF. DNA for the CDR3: TGTGCCAGCAGCGTAACCCCTAGCGGGGGGGCTCGAGGAGAGCAGTACTTC.

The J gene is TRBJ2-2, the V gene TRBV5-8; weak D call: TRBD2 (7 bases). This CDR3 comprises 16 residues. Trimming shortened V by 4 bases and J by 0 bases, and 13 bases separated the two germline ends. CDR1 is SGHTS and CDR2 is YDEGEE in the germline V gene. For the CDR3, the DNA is TGTGCCAGCAGCCCTTGGGGGGGGCCGAACACCGGGGAGCTGTTTTTT. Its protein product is CASSPWGGPNTGELFF.

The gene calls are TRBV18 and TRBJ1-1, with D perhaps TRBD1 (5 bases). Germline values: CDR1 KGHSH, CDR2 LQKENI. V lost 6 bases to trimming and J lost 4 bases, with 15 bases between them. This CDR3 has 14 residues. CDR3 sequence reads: CASSESSGGTEAFF. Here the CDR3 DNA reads TGTGCCAGCTCTGAATCCTCGGGGGGCACTGAAGCTTTCTTT. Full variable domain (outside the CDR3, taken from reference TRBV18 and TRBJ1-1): NAGVMQNPRHLVRRRGQEARLRCSPMKGHSHVYWYRQLPEEGLKFMVYLQKENIIDESGMPKERFSAEFPKEGPSILRIQQVVRGDSAAYFCASSESSGGTEAFFGQGTRLTVV.

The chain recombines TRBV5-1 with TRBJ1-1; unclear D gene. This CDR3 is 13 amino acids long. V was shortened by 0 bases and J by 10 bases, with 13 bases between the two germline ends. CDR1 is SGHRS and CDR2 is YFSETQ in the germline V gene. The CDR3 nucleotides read TGCGCCAGCAGCTTGGCACCAGGAGCGGTAGCTTTCTTT. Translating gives CASSLAPGAVAFF.

CDR3 protein: CASSVDNNQPQHF. CDR3 in DNA: TGTGCCAGCAGCGTAGACAACAATCAGCCCCAGCATTTT. This sequence joins TRBV9 and TRBJ1-5; D gene unclear. Germline CDR1 is SGDLS and CDR2 is YYNGEE. With 0 bases removed from V and 3 bases from J, the gap between germline ends came to 4 bases. The CDR3 runs to 13 residues.

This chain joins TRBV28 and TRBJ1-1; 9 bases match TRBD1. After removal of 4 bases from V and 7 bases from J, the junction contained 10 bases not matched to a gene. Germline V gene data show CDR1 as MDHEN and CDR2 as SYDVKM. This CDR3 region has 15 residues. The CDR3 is CASSYLTGGVCEAFF. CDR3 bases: TGTGCCAGCAGTTACTTGACAGGGGGTGTCTGTGAAGCTTTCTTT.

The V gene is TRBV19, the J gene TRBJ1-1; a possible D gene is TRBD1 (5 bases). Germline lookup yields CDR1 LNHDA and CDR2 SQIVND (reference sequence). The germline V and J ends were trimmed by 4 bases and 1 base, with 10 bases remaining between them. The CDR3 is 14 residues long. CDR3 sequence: CASSRHTGNTEAFF. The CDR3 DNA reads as TGTGCCAGTAGTAGGCACACAGGGAACACTGAAGCTTTCTTT.

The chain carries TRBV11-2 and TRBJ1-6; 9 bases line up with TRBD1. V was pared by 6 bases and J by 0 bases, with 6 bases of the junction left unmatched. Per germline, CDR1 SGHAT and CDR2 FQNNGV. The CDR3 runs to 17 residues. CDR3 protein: CASRIPGQGSYNSPLHF. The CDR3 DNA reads TGTGCCAGCAGGATTCCGGGACAGGGCTCCTATAATTCACCCCTCCACTTT.

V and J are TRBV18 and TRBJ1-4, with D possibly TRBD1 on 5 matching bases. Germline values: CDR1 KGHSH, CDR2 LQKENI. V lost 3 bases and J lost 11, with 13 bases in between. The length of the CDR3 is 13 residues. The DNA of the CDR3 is TGTGCCAGCTCACCGACGAAGCAGGGTAAACTGTTTTTT. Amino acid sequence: CASSPTKQGKLFF.

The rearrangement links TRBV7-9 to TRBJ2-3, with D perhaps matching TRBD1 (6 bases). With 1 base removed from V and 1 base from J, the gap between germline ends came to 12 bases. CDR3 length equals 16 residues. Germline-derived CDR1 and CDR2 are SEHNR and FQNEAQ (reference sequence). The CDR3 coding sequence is TGTGCCAGCAGCTTAGGACAGGTCGAGGGCACAGATACGCAGTATTTT. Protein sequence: CASSLGQVEGTDTQYF.

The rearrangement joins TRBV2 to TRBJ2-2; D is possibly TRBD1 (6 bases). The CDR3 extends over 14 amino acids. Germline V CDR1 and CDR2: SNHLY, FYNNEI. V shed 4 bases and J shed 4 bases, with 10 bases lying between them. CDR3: CASSGGPGTGELFF. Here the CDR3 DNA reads TGTGCCAGCAGTGGGGGGCCCGGCACCGGGGAGCTGTTTTTT.

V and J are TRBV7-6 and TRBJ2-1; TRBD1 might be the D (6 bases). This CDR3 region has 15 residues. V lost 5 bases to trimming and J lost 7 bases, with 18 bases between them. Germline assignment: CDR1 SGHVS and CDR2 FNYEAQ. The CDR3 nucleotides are TGTGCCAGCAGCCAGACGGACAGTTTGTATAATGAGCAGTTCTTC. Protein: CASSQTDSLYNEQFF.

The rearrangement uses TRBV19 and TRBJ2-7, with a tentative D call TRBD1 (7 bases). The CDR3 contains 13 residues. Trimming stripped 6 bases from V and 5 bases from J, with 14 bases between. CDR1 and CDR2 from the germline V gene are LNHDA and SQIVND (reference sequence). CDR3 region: CASSPGGLNEQYF. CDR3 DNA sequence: TGTGCCAGTAGCCCAGGGGGGTTGAACGAGCAGTACTTC.

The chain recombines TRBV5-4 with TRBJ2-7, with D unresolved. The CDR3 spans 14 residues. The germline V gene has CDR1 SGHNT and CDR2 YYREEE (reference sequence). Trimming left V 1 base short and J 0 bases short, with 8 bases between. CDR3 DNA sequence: TGTGCCAGCAGCTTGAACTTTGGCTCCTACGAGCAGTACTTC. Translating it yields CASSLNFGSYEQYF.

The CDR3 region has the DNA TGTGCCATCAGCTTGGGGGCGGGTGGTCAGCCCCAGCATTTT. Translating gives CAISLGAGGQPQHF. The chain links TRBV10-3 to TRBJ1-5, with D tentatively TRBD1 (6 bases). The CDR3 is made up of 14 amino acids. Germline CDR1 ENHRY, CDR2 SYGVKD. Trimming stripped 6 bases from V and 6 bases from J, with 15 bases between.